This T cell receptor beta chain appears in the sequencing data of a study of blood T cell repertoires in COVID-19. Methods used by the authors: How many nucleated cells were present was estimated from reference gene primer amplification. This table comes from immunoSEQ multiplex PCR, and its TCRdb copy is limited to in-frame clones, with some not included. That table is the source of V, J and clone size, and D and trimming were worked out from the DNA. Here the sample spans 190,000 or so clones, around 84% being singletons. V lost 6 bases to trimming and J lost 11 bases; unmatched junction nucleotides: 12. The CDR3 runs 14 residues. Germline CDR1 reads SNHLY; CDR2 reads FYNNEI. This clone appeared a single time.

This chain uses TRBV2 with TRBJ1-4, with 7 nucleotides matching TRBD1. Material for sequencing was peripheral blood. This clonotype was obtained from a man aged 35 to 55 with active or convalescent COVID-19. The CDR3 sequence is CASSTGDLQGKLFF. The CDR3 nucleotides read TGTGCCAGCAGCACAGGGGATCTGCAAGGGAAACTGTTTTTT.